These 13 T cell receptor beta chains were all obtained from the same sample, sequenced in a study of blood T cell repertoires in COVID-19. Sequenced by immunoSEQ multiplex PCR; TCRdb stores in-frame clones only, minus some. Among about 480,000 clones listed, 70% to 90% were seen once. Sequenced sample: PBMCs or T cells enriched from blood (not recorded which). The source of these receptors is a woman aged 18-29 years with acute COVID-19.

This chain connects TRBV6-5 to TRBJ2-1; D is unclear. CDR3 length: 13 residues. Germline lookup yields CDR1 MNHEY and CDR2 SVGAGI. V was pared by 10 bases and J by 0 bases, with 10 bases between. In nucleotides, the CDR3 is TGTGCCACCACAAAAAGCTCCTACAATGAGCAGTTCTTC. Translated, it gives CATTKSSYNEQFF.

The chain combines TRBV7-8 with TRBJ2-2, with TRBD1 identical over 7 bases. Looked up from germline, CDR1 is SGHVS and CDR2 is FQNEAQ. The CDR3 spans 17 residues. The trim removed 5 bases at V and 1 base at J, leaving 10 bases unmatched. The CDR3, as DNA: TGTGCCAGCAGCCCACTTCGGGGACAGCGGAACACCGGGGAGCTGTTTTTT. Protein: CASSPLRGQRNTGELFF.

Note on this clone: One end of the junction is discordant with germline, which a read error may explain. This chain connects TRBV5-1 to TRBJ1-4; D not resolved. CDR3 size: 14 residues. Germline-derived CDR1 and CDR2 are SGHRS and YFSETQ. The CDR3 DNA sequence: TGCGCCAGTTCGATTGGCTATACTACTGAAAAACTGTTTTTT. Translation gives CASSIGYTTEKLFF.

This clone has a single count. This sequence joins TRBV7-2 and TRBJ2-6, with 12 bases lining up with TRBD1. The CDR3 totals 16 residues. V was clipped by 5 bases and J by 2 bases; unmatched bases: 1. The germline CDR1 and CDR2 sequences are SGHTA and FQGNSA. The CDR3 nucleotides are TGTGCCAGCAGCCGGGACAGGGGGCCTGGGGCCAACGTCCTGACTTTC. Its protein is CASSRDRGPGANVLTF.

The chain uses TRBV5-4 and TRBJ2-2; weak D call: TRBD2 (6 bases). The CDR3 has 15 residues. Trimming shortened V by 1 base and J by 2 bases, and 9 bases separated the two germline ends. CDR1 SGHNT and CDR2 YYREEE come from the germline V gene (reference sequence). The CDR3 loop reads CASSLFGTNTGELFF. CDR3 nucleotide sequence: TGTGCCAGCAGCTTGTTCGGGACTAACACCGGGGAGCTGTTTTTT.

The chain joins TRBV3-1 (or the pseudogene TRBV3-2) to TRBJ2-7; 8 bases match TRBD2. The V and J ends lost 2 bases and 3 bases, in that order; junction bases with no gene match: 9. Germline V gene data show CDR1 as LGHDT and CDR2 as YNNKEL (reference sequence). The CDR3 has 16 residues. CDR3: CASSQSLAGPLYEQYF. DNA for the CDR3: TGTGCCAGCAGCCAATCCCTAGCGGGTCCCCTCTACGAGCAGTACTTC.

The V call is TRBV13, the J call TRBJ2-3, with TRBD2 matching over 11 bases. The CDR3 extends over 16 amino acids. The germline V gene has CDR1 PRHDT and CDR2 FYEKMQ (reference sequence). The trim removed 5 bases at V and 5 bases at J, leaving 9 bases unmatched. This chain's CDR3 is CASSDRGTSGKDTQYF. Written as DNA, the CDR3 is TGTGCCAGCAGCGACAGAGGGACTAGCGGAAAAGATACGCAGTATTTT.

The chain carries TRBV18 and TRBJ1-5, with 7 bases aligning to TRBD1. CDR1 and CDR2 (germline): KGHSH, LQKENI. The V and J ends lost 3 bases and 5 bases, in that order; junction bases with no gene match: 4. The CDR3 covers 14 residues. CDR3 DNA: TGTGCCAGCTCACCCGGGACAGAGTATCAGCCCCAGCATTTT. Amino acid sequence: CASSPGTEYQPQHF.

The chain employs TRBV18 and TRBJ2-7, with 7 bases lining up with TRBD1. The CDR3 runs 15 residues. The germline V gene has CDR1 KGHSH and CDR2 LQKENI. After removal of 3 bases from V and 0 bases from J, the junction contained 5 bases not matched to a gene. CDR3 protein: CASSPGQTSSYEQYF. The CDR3 DNA reads as TGTGCCAGCTCACCGGGACAGACCTCCTCCTACGAGCAGTACTTC.

The chain uses TRBV7-9 and TRBJ2-3, with a tentative D call TRBD2 (6 bases). V dropped 7 bases and J dropped 10 bases, with 21 bases sitting between them. In germline, CDR1 is SEHNR, CDR2 FQNEAQ (reference sequence). This CDR3 comprises 14 residues. This chain's CDR3 is CASTSRDSLLSQYF. CDR3 sequence (DNA): TGTGCCAGCACCTCCCGGGACTCGCTTTTGTCGCAGTATTTT. Full variable domain (missing parts from reference TRBV7-9 and TRBJ2-3): DTGVSQNPRHKITKRGQNVTFRCDPISEHNRLYWYRQTLGQGPEFLTYFQNEAQLEKSRLLSDRFSAERPKGSFSTLEIQRTEQGDSAMYLCASTSRDSLLSQYFGPGTRLTVL.

The J gene is TRBJ2-1, the V gene TRBV7-2; a possible D gene is TRBD2 (6 bases). The CDR3 is made up of 16 amino acids. CDR1 is SGHTA and CDR2 is FQGNSA in the germline V gene. V dropped 5 bases and J dropped 7 bases, with 21 bases sitting between them. CDR3 in DNA: TGTGCCAGCAGCCACTCCGGCGGGGTAATGACTAATGAGCAGTTCTTC. This translates into CASSHSGGVMTNEQFF.

This sequence joins TRBV7-8 and TRBJ1-5; no definite D call. V lost 0 bases and J 0 bases, leaving 9 bases between the germline ends. This CDR3 is built from 16 residues. Germline V gene data show CDR1 as SGHVS and CDR2 as FQNEAQ. The CDR3 DNA reads TGTGCCAGCAGCTTAGCCGCAGGACTTAGCAATCAGCCCCAGCATTTT. Its protein is CASSLAAGLSNQPQHF. The whole variable domain, remainder taken from reference TRBV7-8 and TRBJ1-5, is GAGVSQSPRYKVAKRGQDVALRCDPISGHVSLFWYQQALGQGPEFLTYFQNEAQLDKSGLPSDRFFAERPEGSVSTLKIQRTQQEDSAVYLCASSLAAGLSNQPQHFGDGTRLSIL.

The genes are TRBV4-1 and TRBJ1-5, with D tentatively TRBD1 (5 bases). The CDR3 length is 17 residues. Germline V CDR1 and CDR2: MGHRA, YSYEKL. V was clipped by 0 bases and J by 1 base, with 13 bases between them. The CDR3 loop is CASSQDRTPQSNQPQHF. DNA for the CDR3: TGCGCCAGCAGCCAAGACCGGACACCCCAGAGCAATCAGCCCCAGCATTTT.